These 24 T cell receptor beta chains came from one sample sequenced in a study of graft-versus-host responses after intestinal transplantation. Graft samples were processed, releasing intraepithelial and lamina propria lymphocytes. The data were produced by immunoSEQ multiplex PCR, yet TCRdb's version contains in-frame clones alone and is incomplete. The data show some 17,000 clones, with 70% to 85% seen just once and more than 5% held by the top ten. The sequenced sample was ileum tissue, obtained 17 days after transplant. These receptors all stem from a human patient who received an intestinal transplant, so some T cells may come from the graft donor.

V is TRBV28 and J is TRBJ1-5; D unresolved. There are 14 residues in the CDR3. Trimming stripped 3 bases from V and 1 base from J, with 7 bases between. Germline V gives CDR1 MDHEN, CDR2 SYDVKM. The CDR3, as DNA: TGTGCCAGCAGTTTCTTGCAAAGCAATCAGCCCCAGCATTTT. It is translated as CASSFLQSNQPQHF.

The chain uses TRBV4-1 and TRBJ2-7; TRBD1 or TRBD2 may be the D gene (5 bases each). V lost 3 bases and J 6 bases, leaving 12 bases between the germline ends. This CDR3 has 13 residues. Germline loops: CDR1 MGHRA, CDR2 YSYEKL. Here the CDR3 reads CASSQGDATEQYF. The CDR3 DNA follows: TGCGCCAGCAGCCAGGGGGACGCAACCGAGCAGTACTTC.

For this clone: Other DNA sequences from this sample encode an identical CDR3 as well. The chain employs TRBV5-4 and TRBJ2-7; 10 nucleotides line up with TRBD1. J lost 2 bases, V lost 3 bases, and 5 bases had no gene match. Germline V lookup: CDR1 SGHNT, CDR2 YYREEE (reference sequence). CDR3 size: 15 residues. CDR3 amino acids: CASSYDRGPAYEQYF. In DNA, the CDR3 is TGTGCCAGCAGCTACGACAGGGGGCCCGCCTACGAGCAGTACTTC.

The rearrangement uses TRBV6-9 and TRBJ1-1; the match to TRBD1 covers 7 bases. The CDR3 is 13 amino acids. J lost 8 bases, V lost 6 bases, and 9 bases had no gene match. Germline CDR1 and CDR2: MNHGY and SVAAGI. The CDR3 DNA sequence: TGTGCCAGCAGAAACCGGGACAGCCCCGAAGCTTTCTTT. This codes for CASRNRDSPEAFF.

This clone was recorded once. The chain uses TRBV6-1 and TRBJ1-4; 7 bases are a match to TRBD1. V gave up 0 bases and J gave up 2 bases; unmatched junction bases: 6. Germline CDR1 reads MNHNS; CDR2 reads SASEGT. The CDR3 covers 17 residues. The chain's CDR3 is CASSEAVMTGTNEKLFF. The CDR3 nucleotides read TGTGCCAGCAGTGAAGCCGTAATGACAGGGACTAATGAAAAACTGTTTTTT.

This chain joins TRBV27 and TRBJ2-4; TRBD2 agrees at 7 bases. The V and J ends lost 5 bases and 4 bases, in that order; junction bases with no gene match: 14. This CDR3 has 17 residues. Per germline, CDR1 MNHEY and CDR2 SMNVEV (reference sequence). The CDR3 DNA reads as TGTGCCAGCAGTCCCCACTGGTGGGAGGGGATTAAAAACATTCAGTACTTC. Amino acids: CASSPHWWEGIKNIQYF.

The chain carries TRBV15 and TRBJ2-1; D uncertain. This CDR3 has 13 residues. The germline V and J ends were trimmed by 6 bases and 8 bases, with 14 bases remaining between them. Germline loops: CDR1 LNHNV, CDR2 YYDKDF (reference sequence). The chain's CDR3 is CATSLIMFDEQFF. The CDR3, as DNA: TGTGCCACCAGTCTAATAATGTTCGATGAGCAGTTCTTC.

J is TRBJ1-5 and V is TRBV7-2; D might be TRBD1 (5 bases). V lost 2 bases and J lost 11, with 16 bases in between. The length of the CDR3 is 14 residues. The germline V gene has CDR1 SGHTA and CDR2 FQGNSA. Here the CDR3 reads CASSLKGASPAQHF. The CDR3 DNA reads as TGTGCCAGCAGCTTAAAAGGGGCCTCCCCGGCCCAGCATTTT.

Note on this clone: This CDR3 is also generated by other DNA sequences in the sample. The rearrangement links TRBV29-1 to TRBJ1-2; D is ambiguous. From germline, CDR1 is SQVTM and CDR2 ANQGSEA. V was trimmed by 2 bases and J by 5 bases, leaving 6 bases between them. The CDR3 is 11 residues long. The CDR3 DNA reads TGCAGCGTTGAAAGGGTGTATGGCTACACCTTC. It translates to CSVERVYGYTF.

V gene TRBV6-1 combines with J gene TRBJ2-1; TRBD2 matches 8 bases. The CDR3 contains 16 residues. CDR1 and CDR2 from the germline V gene are MNHNS and SASEGT. The V gene end was trimmed by 1 base and the J gene end by 5 bases; junction bases not matched to a gene: 7. DNA of the CDR3: TGTGCCAGCAGTGAAGTCCCGGGAGGGAGAGACAATGAGCAGTTCTTC. Protein: CASSEVPGGRDNEQFF.

The genes are TRBV21-1 and TRBJ2-1; the D segment call TRBD2 is taken from the table without a DNA check. TRBV21-1 is reported as a pseudogene. The CDR3 contains 17 residues. CDR3 region: CASSKVWRLADYNEQFF. The CDR3 DNA follows: TGTGCCAGCAGCAAAGTTTGGAGGCTAGCAGATTACAATGAGCAGTTCTTC.

The table lists this clone with a count of one. The V gene is TRBV19, the J gene TRBJ1-1, with D possibly being TRBD1 (6 bases). The V gene's germline CDR1 is LNHDA and CDR2 SQIVND (reference sequence). The CDR3 has 13 amino acids. V dropped 5 bases and J dropped 10 bases, with 17 bases sitting between them. The CDR3 sequence: CASSDRQAVVAFF. DNA of the CDR3: TGTGCCAGTAGTGACCGACAGGCTGTAGTAGCTTTCTTT.

The chain combines TRBV28 with TRBJ1-2; 8 bases match TRBD1. Germline values: CDR1 MDHEN, CDR2 SYDVKM. V trimming: 2 bases; J trimming: 4 bases; junction bases outside the gene matches: 3. The CDR3 spans 14 residues. The CDR3 DNA is TGTGCCAGCAGTTTACGGACAGGGTTCTATGGCTACACCTTC. This sequence encodes CASSLRTGFYGYTF.

The chain has TRBV27 and TRBJ2-7, with 7 bases identical to TRBD2. The CDR3 length is 14 residues. Unmatched junction bases numbered 3, after V lost 3 bases and J lost 1 base. Germline V gene data show CDR1 as MNHEY and CDR2 as SMNVEV (reference sequence). The CDR3 loop is CASSFWGGSYEQYF. The CDR3 DNA reads as TGTGCCAGCAGTTTTTGGGGAGGGTCCTACGAGCAGTACTTC.

The rearrangement uses TRBV5-1 and TRBJ1-1, with 7 bases matching TRBD1. Looked up from germline, CDR1 is SGHRS and CDR2 is YFSETQ. Trimming at V came to 9 bases and at J to 6 bases, leaving 14 bases not matched to a gene. CDR3 size: 14 residues. CDR3 protein: CAIPNRQGFPEAFF. CDR3 bases: TGCGCCATCCCTAATCGACAGGGTTTCCCTGAAGCTTTCTTT. The whole variable domain, filled in from reference TRBV5-1 and TRBJ1-1, reads KAGVTQTPRYLIKTRGQQVTLSCSPISGHRSVSWYQQTPGQGLQFLFEYFSETQRNKGNFPGRFSGRQFSNSRSEMNVSTLELGDSALYLCAIPNRQGFPEAFFGQGTRLTVV.

Worth noting for this clone: In the same sample, other DNA sequences code for this CDR3. V and J are TRBV28 and TRBJ1-3, with D tentatively TRBD1 (5 bases). This CDR3 has 14 amino acids. Between the trimmed V and J ends, which lost 5 bases and 0 bases, there was a span of 8 bases. Germline-derived CDR1 and CDR2 are MDHEN and SYDVKM. The CDR3 loop is CASSLGGSGNTIYF. The CDR3 region has the DNA TGTGCCAGCAGTCTTGGGGGCTCTGGAAACACCATATATTTT. The whole variable domain, remainder taken from reference TRBV28 and TRBJ1-3, is DVKVTQSSRYLVKRTGEKVFLECVQDMDHENMFWYRQDPGLGLRLIYFSYDVKMKEKGDIPEGYSVSREKKERFSLILESASTNQTSMYLCASSLGGSGNTIYFGEGSWLTVV.

The V and J genes are TRBV28 and TRBJ1-5; no reliable D call. V was trimmed by 3 bases and J by 0 bases, leaving 3 bases between them. The CDR3 has 13 residues. CDR1 is MDHEN, CDR2 SYDVKM, per germline. The CDR3 loop is CASSFGSNQPQHF. CDR3 nucleotide sequence: TGTGCCAGCAGTTTTGGTAGCAATCAGCCCCAGCATTTT.

The chain recombines TRBV28 with TRBJ2-7; 7 bases are shared with TRBD1. The CDR3 contains 12 residues. Trimming removed 6 bases from V and 3 bases from J; junction bases left unmatched: 2. The germline gives CDR1 MDHEN, CDR2 SYDVKM. The CDR3 DNA is TGTGCCAGCAGCTGGGACAGCTACGAGCAGTACTTC. Amino acid sequence: CASSWDSYEQYF.

The chain links TRBV5-1 to TRBJ2-4, with 8 nucleotides matching TRBD2. V dropped 0 bases and J dropped 8; count of bases not matched to a gene: 4. The CDR3 extends over 14 amino acids. From germline, CDR1 is SGHRS and CDR2 YFSETQ. The chain's CDR3 is CASSLGLALDIQYF. The CDR3 coding sequence is TGCGCCAGCAGCTTGGGACTAGCGTTAGACATTCAGTACTTC.

This chain uses TRBV6-5 with TRBJ2-1; 13 bases align to TRBD2. Unmatched junction bases numbered 4, after V lost 2 bases and J lost 6 bases. The germline V gene encodes CDR1 MNHEY and CDR2 SVGAGI. The length of the CDR3 is 16 residues. The CDR3 DNA reads as TGTGCCAGCAGTTACGCAGGGACTAGCGGGGTCAATGAGCAGTTCTTC. Its translation: CASSYAGTSGVNEQFF.

The J gene is TRBJ2-7, the V gene TRBV11-2, with TRBD2 matching 8 bases. The CDR3 extends over 16 amino acids. The ends lost 5 bases at V and 0 bases at J; junction bases unmatched: 9. CDR1 and CDR2 (germline): SGHAT, FQNNGV. DNA of the CDR3: TGTGCCAGCAGCCCCGGACTAGCATTGATCTCCTACGAGCAGTACTTC. Its protein product is CASSPGLALISYEQYF.

The chain uses TRBV4-1 and TRBJ2-7, with 8 bases lining up with TRBD2. With 5 bases clipped from V and 6 bases from J, the junction kept 3 bases outside the gene matches. Germline loops: CDR1 MGHRA, CDR2 YSYEKL. There are 12 residues in the CDR3. CDR3 region: CASSASGREQYF. The CDR3 DNA reads TGCGCCAGCAGCGCTAGCGGGCGCGAGCAGTACTTC.

The chain joins TRBV19 to TRBJ1-1, with TRBD1 as a possible D gene (6 bases). The CDR3 has 14 residues. CDR1 and CDR2 from the germline V gene are LNHDA and SQIVND (reference sequence). Trimming took off 3 bases at V and 4 bases at J, with 12 bases between the two ends. This chain's CDR3 is CASSMIGGVTEAFF. CDR3 coding DNA: TGTGCCAGTAGTATGATTGGGGGCGTCACTGAAGCTTTCTTT.

In DNA, the CDR3 is TGTGCCAGCAGCTCGGACTTATCGGCCAACGTCCTGACTTTC. Translation gives CASSSDLSANVLTF. This rearrangement joins TRBV5-6 to TRBJ2-6; possibly TRBD2 for D (5 bases). Germline V gene data show CDR1 as SGHDT and CDR2 as YYEEEE. Between the trimmed V and J ends, which lost 3 bases and 6 bases, there was a span of 10 bases. This CDR3 comprises 14 residues.